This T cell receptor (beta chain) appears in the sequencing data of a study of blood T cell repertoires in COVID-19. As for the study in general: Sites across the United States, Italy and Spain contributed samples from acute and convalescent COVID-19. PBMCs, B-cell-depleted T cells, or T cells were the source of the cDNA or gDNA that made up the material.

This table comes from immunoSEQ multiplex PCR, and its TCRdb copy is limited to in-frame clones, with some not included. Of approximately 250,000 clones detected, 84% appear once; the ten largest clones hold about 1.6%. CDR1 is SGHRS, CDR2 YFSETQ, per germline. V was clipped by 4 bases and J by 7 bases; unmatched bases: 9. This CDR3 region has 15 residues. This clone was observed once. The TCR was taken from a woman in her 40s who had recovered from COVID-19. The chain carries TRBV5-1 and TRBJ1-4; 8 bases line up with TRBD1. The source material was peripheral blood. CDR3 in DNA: TGCGCCAGCAGCACCTACACAGGGGGGCCTGAAAAACTGTTTTTT. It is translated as CASSTYTGGPEKLFF.